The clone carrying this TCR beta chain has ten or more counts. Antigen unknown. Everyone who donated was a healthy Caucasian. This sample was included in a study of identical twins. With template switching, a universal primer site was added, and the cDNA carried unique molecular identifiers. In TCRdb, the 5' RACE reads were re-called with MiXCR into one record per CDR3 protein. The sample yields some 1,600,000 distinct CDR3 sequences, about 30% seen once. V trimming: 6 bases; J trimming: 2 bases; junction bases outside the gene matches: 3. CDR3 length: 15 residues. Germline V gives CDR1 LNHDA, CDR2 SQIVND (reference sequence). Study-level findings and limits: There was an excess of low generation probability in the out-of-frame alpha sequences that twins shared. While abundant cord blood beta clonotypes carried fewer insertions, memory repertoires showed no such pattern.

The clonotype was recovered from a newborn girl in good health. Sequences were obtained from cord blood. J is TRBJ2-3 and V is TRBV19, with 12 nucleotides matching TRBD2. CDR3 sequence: CASSRTSGDTDTQYF. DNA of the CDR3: TGTGCCAGTAGCCGGACTAGCGGGGACACAGATACGCAGTATTTT. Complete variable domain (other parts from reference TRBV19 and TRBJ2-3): DGGITQSPKYLFRKEGQNVTLSCEQNLNHDAMYWYRQDPGQGLRLIYYSQIVNDFQKGDIAEGYSVSREKKESFPLTVTSAQKNPTAFYLCASSRTSGDTDTQYFGPGTRLTVL.